One and the same sample provided the 20 T cell receptor beta chains below, sequenced in a study of CD8+CD57+ T cells in acquired aplastic anemia. Profiling of TCR beta VDJ combinations and CDR3 sequences used genomic DNA as template. TCRdb processed the reads anew with MiXCR; each CDR3 protein has one entry. In the table there are a few hundred thousand distinct CDR3 sequences, around 60% of which are singletons. Sequences were obtained from sorted CD4+, CD8+, or CD8+CD57+ T cells (not recorded which) from PBMCs. Receptors originate from a human donor with severe aplastic anemia or a healthy control (not recorded which).

The CDR3 loop reads CASSYTGFNEKLFF. In nucleotides, the CDR3 is TGTGCCAGCAGTTACACAGGGTTCAATGAAAAACTGTTTTTT. The genes are TRBV7-2 and TRBJ1-4, with D perhaps TRBD1 (6 bases). The CDR3 is 14 residues long. Trimming left V 6 bases short and J 5 bases short, with 13 bases between. CDR1 and CDR2 (germline): SGHTA, FQGNSA. The complete variable domain, with remaining parts taken from reference TRBV7-2 and TRBJ1-4, reads GAGVSQSPSNKVTEKGKDVELRCDPISGHTALYWYRQSLGQGLEFLIYFQGNSAPDKSGLPSDRFSAERTGGSVSTLTIQRTQQEDSAVYLCASSYTGFNEKLFFGSGTQLSVL.

The gene calls are TRBV5-1 and TRBJ2-3; tentatively, D is TRBD2 (5 bases). With 3 bases removed from V and 1 base from J, the gap between germline ends came to 18 bases. The CDR3 runs 17 residues. Germline CDR1 is SGHRS and CDR2 is YFSETQ. CDR3 in DNA: TGCGCCAGCAGCTCTGACCCCACTAGTTACGGCACAGATACGCAGTATTTT. It translates to CASSSDPTSYGTDTQYF. Full variable domain (remainder filled in from reference TRBV5-1 and TRBJ2-3): KAGVTQTPRYLIKTRGQQVTLSCSPISGHRSVSWYQQTPGQGLQFLFEYFSETQRNKGNFPGRFSGRQFSNSRSEMNVSTLELGDSALYLCASSSDPTSYGTDTQYFGPGTRLTVL.

Note on this clonotype: The junction departs from the called germline gene at one end, perhaps through a read error. The V and J genes are TRBV5-1 and TRBJ2-7; 10 bases are a match to TRBD2. CDR3 length: 14 amino acids. Germline V gives CDR1 SGHRS, CDR2 YFSETQ. CDR3 in DNA: TGTGCCAGCAGCTTAGCGGGAGGTCCCCTCGAGCAGTACTTC. It yields the protein CASSLAGGPLEQYF.

This clonotype was observed a few times. V is TRBV7-9 and J is TRBJ2-7, with D possibly TRBD2 on 5 matching bases. Germline V lookup: CDR1 SEHNR, CDR2 FQNEAQ (reference sequence). There are 16 residues in the CDR3. V shed 0 bases and J shed 5 bases, with 17 bases lying between them. CDR3 amino acids: CASSLAWTGLMDEQYF. CDR3 nucleotide sequence: TGTGCCAGCAGCTTAGCCTGGACGGGGTTAATGGACGAGCAGTACTTC.

The chain combines TRBV15 with TRBJ2-7; D not certain. From germline, CDR1 is LNHNV and CDR2 YYDKDF (reference sequence). V gave up 0 bases and J gave up 2 bases, with 2 bases separating them. The CDR3 is 12 residues long. The CDR3 sequence is CATSRDTYEQYF. DNA of the CDR3: TGTGCCACCAGCAGAGATACCTACGAGCAGTACTTC.

This chain links TRBV10-3 with TRBJ1-5; D is undetermined. Deletions cut 0 bases from V and 5 bases from J, with 5 bases between. This CDR3 has 13 residues. Germline CDR1 reads ENHRY; CDR2 reads SYGVKD. CDR3 region: CAISESWDQPQHF. CDR3 nucleotides: TGTGCCATCAGTGAGTCGTGGGATCAGCCCCAGCATTTT.

V gene TRBV5-1 combines with J gene TRBJ2-7; unclear D gene. The CDR3 extends over 15 amino acids. Germline lookup yields CDR1 SGHRS and CDR2 YFSETQ. V lost 7 bases to trimming and J lost 0 bases, with 17 bases between them. The CDR3 loop reads CASAPTNTLSYEQYF. The DNA of the CDR3 is TGCGCCAGCGCTCCGACCAATACCCTCTCCTACGAGCAGTACTTC.

This chain links TRBV7-3 with TRBJ2-3; D possibly corresponds to TRBD2 (6 bases). Germline V CDR1 and CDR2: SGHTA, FQGTGA. Deletions cut 7 bases from V and 1 base from J, with 15 bases between. This CDR3 has 15 residues. The CDR3 bases are TGTGCCAGCACCCTACGCCCGGGAGGCACAGATACGCAGTATTTT. Translated: CASTLRPGGTDTQYF.

This clonotype was observed at least ten times. This chain connects TRBV27 to TRBJ1-6; D is undetermined. Germline-derived CDR1 and CDR2 are MNHEY and SMNVEV (reference sequence). V lost 5 bases and J lost 7, with 9 bases in between. The CDR3 has 13 residues. The DNA for the CDR3 is TGTGCCAGCAGTCCTTCCCTCAATTCACCCCTCCACTTT. It specifies CASSPSLNSPLHF.

This clonotype came up many times. This chain links TRBV24-1 with TRBJ2-1, with D possibly TRBD1 on 6 matching bases. Germline CDR1 and CDR2: KGHDR and SFDVKD. The CDR3 totals 14 residues. Trimming removed 4 bases from V and 4 bases from J, with 10 bases in between. As DNA, the CDR3 is TGTGCCACCAGTGAATATGGACAGTACAATGAGCAGTTCTTC. This encodes CATSEYGQYNEQFF.

Worth noting for this clonotype: A read error is possible here, since a much larger clone lies one base away. The chain has TRBV9 and TRBJ1-4; maybe TRBD1 (5 bases). CDR1 and CDR2 from the germline V gene are SGDLS and YYNGEE. The length of the CDR3 is 16 residues. This CDR3 reads CARSVSQGRANEKLFF. For the CDR3, the DNA is TGTGCCCGCAGCGTAAGTCAGGGCAGGGCGAATGAAAAACTGTTTTTT.

This clonotype was seen many times. The chain has TRBV19 and TRBJ2-3; D unresolved. The length of the CDR3 is 14 residues. V lost 2 bases and J 4 bases, leaving 10 bases between the germline ends. Per germline, CDR1 LNHDA and CDR2 SQIVND (reference sequence). This chain's CDR3 is CASSIRLPSDTQYF. Here the CDR3 DNA reads TGTGCCAGTAGTATACGGCTACCCTCAGATACGCAGTATTTT.

There are a few counts of this clonotype. This rearrangement joins TRBV9 to TRBJ2-5; 11 bases agree with TRBD2. The V gene end was trimmed by 7 bases and the J gene end by 4 bases; junction bases not matched to a gene: 9. This CDR3 region has 15 residues. Germline CDR1 and CDR2: SGDLS and YYNGEE. Written as DNA, the CDR3 is TGTGCCAGCGGTAAACTAGCGGGGGAAGGAGAGACCCAGTACTTC. It translates to CASGKLAGEGETQYF.

This clonotype has at least ten counts. J is TRBJ2-2 and V is TRBV7-3, with a weak D call TRBD1 (6 bases). The CDR3 runs 14 residues. The germline gives CDR1 SGHTA, CDR2 FQGTGA. V was pared by 2 bases and J by 4 bases, with 8 bases between. The CDR3 protein is CASSLSGATGELFF. The CDR3 DNA is TGTGCCAGCAGCTTATCAGGGGCCACCGGGGAGCTGTTTTTT. Supplemented by reference TRBV7-3 and TRBJ2-2, the full variable domain reads GAGVSQTPSNKVTEKGKYVELRCDPISGHTALYWYRQSLGQGPEFLIYFQGTGAADDSGLPNDRFFAVRPEGSVSTLKIQRTERGDSAVYLCASSLSGATGELFFGEGSRLTVL.

This clonotype was seen only a few times. The chain has TRBV18 and TRBJ1-4; no clear D gene. V was clipped by 7 bases and J by 8 bases, with 14 bases between them. The CDR3 loop spans 13 amino acids. CDR1 and CDR2 (germline): KGHSH, LQKENI. The CDR3 DNA reads TGTGCCAGCTGTTCATCTGTCCGGGAAAAACTGTTTTTT. It codes for CASCSSVREKLFF.

This clonotype appeared many times. This chain uses TRBV5-1 with TRBJ2-5, with D tentatively TRBD2 (5 bases). Germline lookup yields CDR1 SGHRS and CDR2 YFSETQ. The CDR3 is made up of 13 amino acids. Trimming took off 2 bases at V and 3 bases at J, with 8 bases between the two ends. CDR3 in DNA: TGCGCCAGCAGCTTAAGAGGGAAAGAGACCCAGTACTTC. Its translation: CASSLRGKETQYF.

This chain joins TRBV7-8 and TRBJ2-5; TRBD2 aligns across 11 bases. The trim removed 2 bases at V and 2 bases at J, leaving 4 bases unmatched. Germline CDR1 and CDR2: SGHVS and FQNEAQ. This CDR3 is 16 amino acids long. The CDR3: CASSLMGLAVQETQYF. CDR3 sequence (DNA): TGTGCCAGCAGCTTAATGGGACTAGCGGTTCAAGAGACCCAGTACTTC.

The table lists this clonotype with a few counts. The chain uses TRBV7-9 and TRBJ2-5; TRBD2 is a possible D gene (5 bases). Germline CDR1 reads SEHNR; CDR2 reads FQNEAQ (reference sequence). Trimming took 5 bases from V and 5 from J, leaving 12 bases between them. This CDR3 region has 13 residues. Here the CDR3 reads CASSRSRTETQYF. CDR3 in DNA: TGTGCCAGCAGCCGTAGCCGGACTGAGACCCAGTACTTC. The variable domain in full, completed from reference TRBV7-9 and TRBJ2-5, reads DTGVSQNPRHKITKRGQNVTFRCDPISEHNRLYWYRQTLGQGPEFLTYFQNEAQLEKSRLLSDRFSAERPKGSFSTLEIQRTEQGDSAMYLCASSRSRTETQYFGPGTRLLVL.

The CDR3 sequence is CASSFMGSGLPFF. The CDR3 bases are TGTGCCAGCAGTTTTATGGGGTCGGGCCTGCCGTTCTTC. The V and J genes are TRBV5-4 and TRBJ2-1; D is unresolved. Germline lookup yields CDR1 SGHNT and CDR2 YYREEE (reference sequence). Trimming removed 5 bases from V and 15 bases from J, with 21 bases in between. There are 13 residues in the CDR3.

The genes are TRBV6-4 and TRBJ2-7; no clear D. The CDR3 is 15 amino acids. V dropped 3 bases and J dropped 1 base, with 13 bases sitting between them. Looked up from germline, CDR1 is MRHNA and CDR2 is SNTAGT. The CDR3 DNA sequence: TGTGCCAGCAGTGAAGTAACAGCCAGGTCCTACGAGCAGTACTTC. Its protein is CASSEVTARSYEQYF.